The entry below gives a single T cell receptor (beta chain) sequence along with its context. This clonotype was seen repeatedly, ten times or more. It has no known antigen specificity. The sample holds no much larger clone one base away, and base qualities are not on file. Inclusive of the bounding cysteine and phenylalanine, the CDR3 is 14 residues long. Only the CDR3 DNA stays, 42 bases, in frame from base 1. Trimming removed 6 bases from V and 0 bases from J, leaving 11 bases between the germline ends. Receptors were amplified or captured by PCR. Instrument used: Illumina HiSeq 2500. TCR libraries were prepared with molecular barcoding, using unique molecular identifiers to normalize TCRbeta repertoire quantification. The raw public reads went through TCRdb reprocessing: fastp at Q25, MiXCR clone calling, in-frame beta chains kept. Records with the same CDR3 protein are collapsed into one entry carrying the most frequent genes and DNA. For this sample the table gives hundreds of thousands of distinct CDR3 sequences, of which roughly a tenth were detected only once. 2% to 2.5% of the sample rests with the top ten.

This entry comes from a study of T-cell reconstitution after alpha-beta-depleted transplantation in children (TCRdb year 2016). For the study in its entirety: Using TCR repertoire profiling, the study followed T-cell immune reconstitution in a quantitative way in children after TCRalphabeta/CD19-depleted allogeneic hematopoietic cell transplantation. The study at large found these results: In some patients, the high TCRbeta diversity seen at day 60 was put down to recipient T cells and intrathymic progenitors that had survived conditioning. Over subsequent months, a decline in hyperexpanded clone frequencies was noted, and after one year, T-cell counts and TCRbeta diversity were mostly ascribed to newly produced T cells. The apparently early alphabetaT-cell count recovery about two months after transplant was reportedly dependent on only several hundred rapidly expanded clones derived from non-depleted graft cells.

The treatment or condition label here, explained by the study, means: allogeneic hematopoietic cell transplantation with graft depleted of TCRalphabeta T cells and CD19 B cells. Transplant recipients were children who received TCRalphabeta/CD19-depleted allogeneic hematopoietic cell grafts. Recombination connected TRBV12-3 or TRBV12-4 to TRBJ1-1; 5 matching bases give a weak D call of TRBD1. This specimen consisted of PBMCs, obtained before TCRalphabeta/CD19-depleted stem cell transplant. The clonotype comes from a child aged 2-9 years with inherited bone marrow failure, due to receive a stem cell transplant. Here the CDR3 is given as CASRQQVMNTEAFF. The base sequence is TGTGCCAGCAGACAACAGGTCATGAACACTGAAGCTTTCTTT.